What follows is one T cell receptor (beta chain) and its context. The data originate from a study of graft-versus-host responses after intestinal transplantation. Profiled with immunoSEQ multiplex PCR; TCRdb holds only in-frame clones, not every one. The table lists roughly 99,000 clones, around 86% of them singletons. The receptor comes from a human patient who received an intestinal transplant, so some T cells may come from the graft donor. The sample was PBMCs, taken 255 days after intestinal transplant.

This CDR3 reads CASRVGNSPLHF. The DNA of the CDR3 is TGTGCCAGCAGGGTCGGGAATTCACCCCTCCACTTT. The chain couples TRBV6-1 to TRBJ1-6, with D unresolved. Per germline, CDR1 MNHNS and CDR2 SASEGT. This CDR3 has 12 residues. V lost 6 bases to trimming and J lost 7 bases, with 7 bases between them.